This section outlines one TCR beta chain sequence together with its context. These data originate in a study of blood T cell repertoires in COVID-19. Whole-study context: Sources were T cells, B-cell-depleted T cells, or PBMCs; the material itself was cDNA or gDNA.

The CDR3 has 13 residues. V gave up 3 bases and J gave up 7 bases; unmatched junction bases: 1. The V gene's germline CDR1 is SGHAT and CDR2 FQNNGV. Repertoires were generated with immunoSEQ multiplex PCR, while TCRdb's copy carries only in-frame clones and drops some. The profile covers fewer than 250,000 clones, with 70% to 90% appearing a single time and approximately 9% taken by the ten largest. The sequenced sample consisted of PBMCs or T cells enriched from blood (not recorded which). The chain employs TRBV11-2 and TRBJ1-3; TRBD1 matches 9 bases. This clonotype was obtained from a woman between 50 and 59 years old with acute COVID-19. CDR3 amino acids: CASSFGQGNTIYF. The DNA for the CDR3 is TGTGCCAGCAGCTTCGGACAGGGGAACACCATATATTTT.